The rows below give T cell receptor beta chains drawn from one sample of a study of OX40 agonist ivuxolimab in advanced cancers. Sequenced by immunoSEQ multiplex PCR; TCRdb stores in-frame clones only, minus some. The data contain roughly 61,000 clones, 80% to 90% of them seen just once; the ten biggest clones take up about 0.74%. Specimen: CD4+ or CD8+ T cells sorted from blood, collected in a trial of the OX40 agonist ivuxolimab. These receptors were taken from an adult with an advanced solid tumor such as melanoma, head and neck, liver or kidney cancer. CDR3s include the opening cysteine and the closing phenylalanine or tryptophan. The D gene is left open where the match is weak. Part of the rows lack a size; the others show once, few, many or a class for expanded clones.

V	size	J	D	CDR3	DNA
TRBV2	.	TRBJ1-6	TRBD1	CASSADRGNSPLHF	TGTGCCAGCAGTGCTGACAGGGGTAATTCACCCCTCCACTTT
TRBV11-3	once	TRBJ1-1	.	CASSLEQGNTEAFF	TGTGCCAGCAGCTTAGAACAGGGGAACACTGAAGCTTTCTTT
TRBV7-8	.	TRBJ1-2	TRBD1	CASSPSDRALGYTF	TGTGCCAGCAGCCCCTCAGACAGGGCGCTCGGCTACACCTTC
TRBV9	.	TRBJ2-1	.	CASSVGRGGYNEQFF	TGTGCCAGCAGCGTAGGCAGGGGAGGCTACAATGAGCAGTTCTTC
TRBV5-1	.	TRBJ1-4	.	CASSQDSFNEKLFF	TGCGCCAGCAGCCAGGACAGCTTTAATGAAAAACTGTTTTTT
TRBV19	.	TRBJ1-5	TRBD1	CASTPRRGPNQPQHF	TGTGCCAGTACCCCACGAAGGGGGCCTAATCAGCCCCAGCATTTT
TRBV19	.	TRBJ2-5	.	CASIGGAMETQYF	TGTGCCAGCATTGGGGGGGCGATGGAGACCCAGTACTTC
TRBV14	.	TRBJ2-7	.	CASSQRRDGVYEQYF	TGTGCCAGCAGCCAGCGACGGGACGGTGTATACGAGCAGTACTTC
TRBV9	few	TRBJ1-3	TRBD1	CASGQGASGNTIYF	TGTGCCAGCGGGCAGGGGGCGTCTGGAAACACCATATATTTT
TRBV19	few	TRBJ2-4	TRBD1	CASSIDGTGSKNIQYF	TGTGCCAGTAGTATAGACGGGACAGGGTCCAAAAACATTCAGTACTTC
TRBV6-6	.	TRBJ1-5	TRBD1	CASSFGTGVIQPQHF	TGTGCCAGCAGTTTCGGGACAGGGGTTATTCAGCCCCAGCATTTT
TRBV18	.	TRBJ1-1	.	CASSPGLNTEAFF	TGTGCCAGCTCTCCAGGGTTGAACACTGAAGCTTTCTTT
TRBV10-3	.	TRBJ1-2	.	CAISAQINYGYTF	TGTGCCATCAGTGCCCAGATCAACTATGGCTACACCTTC
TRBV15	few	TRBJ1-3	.	CATSVAGSGNTIYF	TGTGCCACCAGTGTAGCCGGCTCTGGAAACACCATATATTTT
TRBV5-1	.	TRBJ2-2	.	CASSSTGPSNTGELFF	TGCGCCAGCAGCTCTACAGGTCCATCGAACACCGGGGAGCTGTTTTTT
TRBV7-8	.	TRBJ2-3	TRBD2	CASSLRGVAGGPDTQYF	TGTGCCAGCAGTCTCCGCGGGGTAGCGGGGGGTCCAGATACGCAGTATTTT
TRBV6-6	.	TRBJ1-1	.	CASSYAGGASTEAFF	TGTGCCAGCAGTTATGCGGGAGGGGCGAGCACTGAAGCTTTCTTT
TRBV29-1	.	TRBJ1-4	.	CSVQGAVNEKLFF	TGCAGCGTTCAGGGAGCCGTTAATGAAAAACTGTTTTTT
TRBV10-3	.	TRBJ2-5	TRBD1	CAISDIGRGTVQETQYF	TGTGCCATCAGTGATATCGGGCGAGGGACAGTCCAAGAGACCCAGTACTTC
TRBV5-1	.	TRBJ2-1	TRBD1	CASSLERQGGSYYNEQFF	TGCGCCAGCAGCTTGGAACGACAGGGTGGCTCCTATTACAATGAGCAGTTCTTC
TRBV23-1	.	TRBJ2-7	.	CASSRPPYEQYF	TGCGCCAGCAGTCGACCTCCATACGAGCAGTACTTC
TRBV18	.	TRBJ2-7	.	CASSPPGGIDEQYF	TGTGCCAGCTCACCACCGGGAGGAATCGACGAGCAGTACTTC
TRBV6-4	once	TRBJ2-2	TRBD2	CASSQTSGSNTGELFF	TGTGCCAGCAGCCAGACTAGCGGGTCGAACACCGGGGAGCTGTTTTTT
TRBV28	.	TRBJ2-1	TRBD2	CASSRGLAGGPSSYNEQFF	TGTGCCAGCAGTCGCGGACTAGCGGGGGGCCCAAGCTCCTACAATGAGCAGTTCTTC
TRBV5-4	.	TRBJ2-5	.	CASSLVSQTGTETQYF	TGTGCCAGCAGCTTGGTATCCCAAACAGGGACCGAGACCCAGTACTTC
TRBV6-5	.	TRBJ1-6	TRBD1	CASRLTGGNSPLHF	TGTGCCAGCAGACTTACAGGGGGCAATTCACCCCTCCACTTT
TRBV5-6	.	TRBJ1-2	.	CASSLRTYGYTF	TGTGCCAGCAGCTTAAGGACCTATGGCTACACCTTC
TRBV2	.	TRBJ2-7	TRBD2	CASSVRGGAGEQYF	TGTGCCAGCAGTGTACGCGGGGGGGCGGGCGAGCAGTACTTC
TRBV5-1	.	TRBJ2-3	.	CASSGGLTTDTQYF	TGCGCCAGCTCAGGGGGGCTAACCACAGATACGCAGTATTTT
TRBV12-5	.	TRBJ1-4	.	CASGRGEGEKLFF	TGTGCTAGTGGCCGGGGGGAGGGCGAAAAACTGTTTTTT
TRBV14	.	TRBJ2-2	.	CASSQDRVRADTGELFF	TGTGCCAGCAGCCAAGATCGAGTCAGGGCCGACACCGGGGAGCTGTTTTTT
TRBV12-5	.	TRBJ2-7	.	CASGLVRLGAHRANEQYF	TGTGCTAGTGGTTTGGTACGGTTGGGGGCCCACCGTGCGAACGAGCAGTACTTC
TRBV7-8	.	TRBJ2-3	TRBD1	CASSLGQGQVPQYF	TGTGCCAGCAGCTTAGGTCAGGGACAGGTCCCGCAGTATTTT
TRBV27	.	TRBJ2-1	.	CASREDRYSYNEQFF	TGTGCCAGCAGGGAGGACCGATACTCCTACAATGAGCAGTTCTTC
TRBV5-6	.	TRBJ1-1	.	CASSGGHREAFF	TGTGCCAGCAGCGGTGGACACCGCGAAGCTTTCTTT
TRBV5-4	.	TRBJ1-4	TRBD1	CASSHRDRGLTNEKLFF	TGTGCCAGCAGCCACCGGGACAGGGGGCTAACTAATGAAAAACTGTTTTTT
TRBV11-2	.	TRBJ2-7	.	CASSPGGLYEQYF	TGTGCCAGCAGCCCCGGAGGGCTCTACGAGCAGTACTTC
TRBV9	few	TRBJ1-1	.	CASSKGGFNTEAFF	TGTGCCAGCAGTAAAGGCGGCTTCAACACTGAAGCTTTCTTT
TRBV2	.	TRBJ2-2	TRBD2	CASSAGGPGELFF	TGTGCCAGCAGTGCGGGGGGACCCGGGGAGCTGTTTTTT
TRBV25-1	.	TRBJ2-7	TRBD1	CASSLRGLDEQYF	TGTGCCAGCAGTCTGAGGGGGCTCGACGAGCAGTACTTC
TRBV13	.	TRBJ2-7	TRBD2	CASSSSGGAGEQYF	TGTGCCAGCAGCTCTAGCGGGGGGGCTGGCGAGCAGTACTTC
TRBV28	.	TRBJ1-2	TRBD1	CASSLPGIFTGGNYGYTF	TGTGCCAGCAGTTTACCGGGGATCTTCACAGGGGGCAACTATGGCTACACCTTC
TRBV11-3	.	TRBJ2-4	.	CASSLGKVGAKNIQYF	TGTGCCAGCAGCTTAGGGAAGGTCGGGGCCAAAAACATTCAGTACTTC
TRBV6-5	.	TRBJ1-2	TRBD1	CASSLLQGAMSYGYTF	TGTGCCAGCAGTTTGTTGCAGGGGGCAATGAGCTATGGCTACACCTTC
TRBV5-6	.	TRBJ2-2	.	CASSLASGNTGELFF	TGTGCCAGCAGCTTGGCCTCAGGGAACACCGGGGAGCTGTTTTTT
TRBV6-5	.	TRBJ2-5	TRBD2	CASSYSGQRDETQYF	TGTGCCAGCAGTTACTCGGGGCAGCGGGACGAGACCCAGTACTTC
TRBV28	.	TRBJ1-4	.	CASKGPLHEKLFF	TGTGCCAGCAAGGGGCCACTCCATGAAAAACTGTTTTTT
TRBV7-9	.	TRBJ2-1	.	CASSFGTLEQFF	TGTGCCAGCAGCTTCGGGACATTAGAGCAGTTCTTC
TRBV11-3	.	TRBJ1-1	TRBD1	CASSLDSASAGGPYEAFF	TGTGCCAGCAGCTTAGATTCAGCTAGCGCAGGGGGCCCCTATGAAGCTTTCTTT